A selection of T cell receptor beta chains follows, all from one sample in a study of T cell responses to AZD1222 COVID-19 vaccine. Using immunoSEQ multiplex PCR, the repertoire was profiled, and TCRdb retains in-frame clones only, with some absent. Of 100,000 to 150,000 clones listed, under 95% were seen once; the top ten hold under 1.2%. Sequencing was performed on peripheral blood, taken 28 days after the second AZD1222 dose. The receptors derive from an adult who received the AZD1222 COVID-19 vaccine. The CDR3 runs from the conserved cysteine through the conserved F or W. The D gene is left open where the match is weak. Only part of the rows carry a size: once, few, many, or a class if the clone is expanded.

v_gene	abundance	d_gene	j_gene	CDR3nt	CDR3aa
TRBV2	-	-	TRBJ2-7	TGTGCCAGCAGTGTTGCTTCCGCGCCTTACGAGCAGTACTTC	CASSVASAPYEQYF
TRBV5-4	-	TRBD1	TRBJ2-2	TGTGCCAGCAGCCAGGACAGGGGGTACACCGGGGAGCTGTTTTTT	CASSQDRGYTGELFF
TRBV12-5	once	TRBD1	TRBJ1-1	TGTGCTAGTGGTTTGGTACTGTGGGACAGGGGGCTCAAAATGAACACTGAAGCTTTCTTT	CASGLVLWDRGLKMNTEAFF
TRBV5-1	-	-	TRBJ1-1	TGCGCCAGCAGCTTGGAACCCGGGTTGAACACTGAAGCTTTCTTT	CASSLEPGLNTEAFF
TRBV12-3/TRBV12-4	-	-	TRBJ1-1	TGTGCCAGCAGTCGGGGGGTAGTCGCTGAAGCTTTCTTT	CASSRGVVAEAFF
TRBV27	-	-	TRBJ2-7	TGTGCCAGCAGTCCGACCGTCAGGACCTACGAGCAGTACTTC	CASSPTVRTYEQYF
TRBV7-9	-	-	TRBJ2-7	TGTGCCAGCAGCTGGACCCCCTACGAGCAGTACTTC	CASSWTPYEQYF
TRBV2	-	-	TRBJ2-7	TGTGCCAGCAGGGGGGGCCAAGTTGGCTACGAGCAGTACTTC	CASRGGQVGYEQYF
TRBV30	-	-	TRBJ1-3	TGTGCCTGGAGTCCAGGCTTCTCTGGAAACACCATATATTTT	CAWSPGFSGNTIYF
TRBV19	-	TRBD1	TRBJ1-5	TGTGCCAGTAGTTCCTACCGGGACAGTAGCAATCAGCCCCAGCATTTT	CASSSYRDSSNQPQHF
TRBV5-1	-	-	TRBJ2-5	TGCGCCAGCAGCTTGAATCCGCAAGAGACCCAGTACTTC	CASSLNPQETQYF
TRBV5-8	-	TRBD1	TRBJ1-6	TGTGCCAGCAGCTTGGATTATCAGGGGGCAACACCCCACTTT	CASSLDYQGATPHF
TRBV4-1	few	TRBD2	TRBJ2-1	TGCGCCAGCAGCCAAGAGAGGGGACCTAGCGGGAGGTCCAGCTCCTACAATGAGCAGTTCTTC	CASSQERGPSGRSSSYNEQFF
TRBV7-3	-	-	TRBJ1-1	TGTGCCAGCAGCTTAGGTGTGGGCACTGAAGCTTTCTTT	CASSLGVGTEAFF
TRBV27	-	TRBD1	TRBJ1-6	TGTGCCAGCAGTTTTCAACAGGGGGAGACCTATAATTCACCCCTCCACTTT	CASSFQQGETYNSPLHF
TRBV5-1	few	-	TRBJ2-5	TGCGCCAGCAGCTTGAGGCAGCGGACCCAAGAGACCCAGTACTTC	CASSLRQRTQETQYF
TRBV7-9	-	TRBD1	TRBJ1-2	TGTGCCAGCAGCTCGTACAGGGGTGGAGTGGGCTACACCTTC	CASSSYRGGVGYTF
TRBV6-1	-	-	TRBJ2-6	TGTGCCAGCAGGAGGAGCTCTGGGGCCAACGTCCTGACTTTC	CASRRSSGANVLTF
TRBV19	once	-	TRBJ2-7	TGTGCCAGTAGCTCGCGTATCGGACCTTTAGGCTACGAGCAGTACTTC	CASSSRIGPLGYEQYF
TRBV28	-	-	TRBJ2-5	TGTGCCAGCAGTTTGACTACAGGAGAGACCCAGTACTTC	CASSLTTGETQYF
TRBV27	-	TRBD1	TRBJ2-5	TGTGCCAGCAGGGTCGGGACAGGGAGGGGTGAGACCCAGTACTTC	CASRVGTGRGETQYF
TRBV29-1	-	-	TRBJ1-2	TGCAGCGTTGCTCCTCTCCGGGGGTATGGCTACACCTTC	CSVAPLRGYGYTF
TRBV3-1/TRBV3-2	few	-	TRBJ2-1	TGTGCCAGCAGCCTCCGGGGGCAGGGTTGGGAGTTCTTC	CASSLRGQGWEFF
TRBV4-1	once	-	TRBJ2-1	TGCGCCAGCAGCCAAGATTTCAGATCCTCCTACAATGAGCAGTTCTTC	CASSQDFRSSYNEQFF
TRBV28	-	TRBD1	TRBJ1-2	TGTGCCAGCAGCCTGACAGGGTATGGCTACACCTTC	CASSLTGYGYTF
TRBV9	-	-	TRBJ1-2	TGTGCCAGCCAGGCAGCATCTCACTATGGCTACACCTTC	CASQAASHYGYTF
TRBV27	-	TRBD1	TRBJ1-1	TGTGCCAGCAGTCAACAGGGGACTGAAGCTTTCTTT	CASSQQGTEAFF
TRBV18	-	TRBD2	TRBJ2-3	TGTGCCAGCTCACCACCTAGCGGGAGGCGCGGAGATACGCAGTATTTT	CASSPPSGRRGDTQYF
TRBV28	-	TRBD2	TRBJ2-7	TGTGCCAGCAGTTTGGGGGAGGGGCAGTACTTC	CASSLGEGQYF
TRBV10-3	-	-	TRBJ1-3	TGTGCCATCAGTCAACCCCTCTCTGGAAACACCATATATTTT	CAISQPLSGNTIYF
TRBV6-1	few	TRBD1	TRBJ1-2	TGTGCCAGCAGGGAAGGACAGGGAACGGAAAACTATGGCTACACCTTC	CASREGQGTENYGYTF
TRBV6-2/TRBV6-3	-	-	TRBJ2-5	TGTGCCAGCAGTTACCGGGACTCTCTGGAGACCCAGTACTTC	CASSYRDSLETQYF
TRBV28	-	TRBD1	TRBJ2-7	TGTGCCAGCAGTACCCCGGGACAGGGCGCCTACGAGCAGTACTTC	CASSTPGQGAYEQYF
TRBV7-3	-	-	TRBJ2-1	TGTGCCAGCAGCTCCCGGGGGAATGAGCAGTTCTTC	CASSSRGNEQFF
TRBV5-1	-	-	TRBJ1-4	TGCGCCAGCAGCATTGGGACCGCAACTAATGAAAAACTGTTTTTT	CASSIGTATNEKLFF
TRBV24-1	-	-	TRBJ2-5	TGTGCCACCAGTGAGACCCTACAAGAGACCCAGTACTTC	CATSETLQETQYF
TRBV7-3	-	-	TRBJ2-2	TGTGCCAGCAGTTTATGGGACACGAACACCGGGGAGCTGTTTTTT	CASSLWDTNTGELFF
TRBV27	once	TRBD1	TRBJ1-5	TGTGCCAGCAGTTTATGGGCCACAGGGGGTCAGCCCCAGCATTTT	CASSLWATGGQPQHF
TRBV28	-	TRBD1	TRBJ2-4	TGTGCCAGCAGTGGGAGGACAGGGTTAGCCAAAAACATTCAGTACTTC	CASSGRTGLAKNIQYF
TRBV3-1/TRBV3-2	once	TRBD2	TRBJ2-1	TGTGCCAGCAGCCCGGGAGGAGGGAGGGCCGGCACTGAGCAGTTCTTC	CASSPGGGRAGTEQFF
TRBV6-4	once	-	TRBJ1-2	TGTGCCAGCAGTGACTCGATGAAAGGGGCCGATGGCTACACCTTC	CASSDSMKGADGYTF
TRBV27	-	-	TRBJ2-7	TGTGCCAGCAGTCGAGGGGCGAAGGGCTCCTACGAGCAGTACTTC	CASSRGAKGSYEQYF
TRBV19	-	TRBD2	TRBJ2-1	TGTGCCAGTAGTATCAGCGGGAGCTCCTACAATGAGCAGTTCTTC	CASSISGSSYNEQFF
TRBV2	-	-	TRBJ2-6	TGTGCCAGCACCGGGTCACCTCTACCGAGCTCTGGGGCCAACGTCCTGACTTTC	CASTGSPLPSSGANVLTF
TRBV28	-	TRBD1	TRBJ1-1	TGTGCCAGCAGTTTACAGGGGGGGGCTGAAGCTTTCTTT	CASSLQGGAEAFF
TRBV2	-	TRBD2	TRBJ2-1	TGTGCCAGCAGTGAAGAGAGGGCGGGAGGGGATGAGCAGTTCTTC	CASSEERAGGDEQFF
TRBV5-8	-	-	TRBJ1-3	TGTGCCAGCAGCTTGGAGACTTTTACAGTCAGAAATTTT	CASSLETFTVRNF
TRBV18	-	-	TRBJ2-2	TGTGCCAGCTCACCACGCGAGGCCGGGGAGCTGTTTTTT	CASSPREAGELFF
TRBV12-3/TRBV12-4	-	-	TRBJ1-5	TGTGCCAGCAGTTTCTGGGGGGGTCAGCCCCAGCATTTT	CASSFWGGQPQHF
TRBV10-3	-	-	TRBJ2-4	TGTGCCATCAGTGAGGGACAAGGGATAGCCAAAAACATTCAGTACTTC	CAISEGQGIAKNIQYF
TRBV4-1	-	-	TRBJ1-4	TGCGCCAGCAGCCCCGAAGGAAACCGGAGGTTTGAAAAACTGTTTTTT	CASSPEGNRRFEKLFF
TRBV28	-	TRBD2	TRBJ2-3	TGTGCCACATGGCGGGAGCGGCGAGATACGCAGTATTTT	CATWRERRDTQYF
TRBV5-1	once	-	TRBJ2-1	TGCGCCAGCAGCTTGGTCCCAGGGGGGTTCAATGAGCAGTTCTTC	CASSLVPGGFNEQFF
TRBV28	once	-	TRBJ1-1	TGTGCCAGCAGTTTATTGAGAGGTACATCGAACACTGAAGCTTTCTTT	CASSLLRGTSNTEAFF
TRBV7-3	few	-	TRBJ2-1	TGTGCCAGCAGCTTCGGCGGGACAGTCAATGAGCAGTTCTTC	CASSFGGTVNEQFF